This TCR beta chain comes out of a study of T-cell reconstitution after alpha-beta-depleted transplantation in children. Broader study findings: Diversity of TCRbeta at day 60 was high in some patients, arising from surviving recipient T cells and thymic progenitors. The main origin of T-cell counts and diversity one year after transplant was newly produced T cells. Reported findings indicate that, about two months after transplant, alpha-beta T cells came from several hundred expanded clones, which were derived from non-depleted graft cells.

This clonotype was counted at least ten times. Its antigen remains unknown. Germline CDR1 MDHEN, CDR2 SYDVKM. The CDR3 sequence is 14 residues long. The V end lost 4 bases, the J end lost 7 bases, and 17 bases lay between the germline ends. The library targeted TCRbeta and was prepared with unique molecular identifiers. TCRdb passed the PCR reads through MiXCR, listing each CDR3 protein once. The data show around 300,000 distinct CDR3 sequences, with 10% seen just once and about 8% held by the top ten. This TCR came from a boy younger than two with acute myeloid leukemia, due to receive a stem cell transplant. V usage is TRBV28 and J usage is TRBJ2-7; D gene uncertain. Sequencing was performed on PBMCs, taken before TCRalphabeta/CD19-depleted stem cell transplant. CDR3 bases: TGTGCCAGCAGTTCATCTCCGGGCGTGCTGGAGCAGTACTTC. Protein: CASSSSPGVLEQYF. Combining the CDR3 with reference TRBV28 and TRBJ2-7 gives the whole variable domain DVKVTQSSRYLVKRTGEKVFLECVQDMDHENMFWYRQDPGLGLRLIYFSYDVKMKEKGDIPEGYSVSREKKERFSLILESASTNQTSMYLCASSSSPGVLEQYFGPGTRLTVT.